One T cell receptor (gamma chain) is described in this entry. This DNA translates differently at residue 4 from the TCRdb protein, which is that of a much larger clone; a read error is likely, and the protein shown is the DNA's own translation. TCRdb redid clone calling on the multiplex PCR reads using CATT. Of about 30,000 gamma-chain clones listed, approximately 1.4% were seen once; the top ten hold just under 20%. Per the germline V gene, CDR1 is GITISATS and CDR2 is ISYDGTV (reference sequence). V dropped 9 bases and J dropped 6; count of bases not matched to a gene: 8. The CDR3 consists of 11 residues. Gammadelta T cells were flow-sorted from PBMC into Vgamma9/Vdelta2+ and Vdelta2-negative populations for bulk analysis. The data originate from a study of γδ T cells in repeated Plasmodium falciparum infection. Looking at the study overall: Malian samples came from no-transmission periods or across acute febrile malaria episodes.

This sequence originates from a pool of human donors (malaria-infected and uninfected, not separated). This chain links TRGV9 with TRGJ1 or TRGJ2. What was sequenced was gamma-delta T cells from blood. CDR3 region: CALRWTYKKLF. CDR3 nucleotide sequence: TGTGCCTTGCGGTGGACTTATAAGAAACTCTTT.